This T cell receptor beta chain is from a study of neoadjuvant anti-PD-1 for oral cavity cancer. Study-wide background: Patients without progression got a fourth dose around day 43. Broader study findings: Treg/Th17 ratio rose with pretreatment blood and fell with post-treatment tumor TCRbeta clonality.

Time point here: after neoadjuvant nivolumab, at surgical resection. Stage II-IVA oral cavity squamous cell carcinoma was new and untreated by systemic or radiation therapy. Germline-derived CDR1 and CDR2 are LNHDA and SQIVND (reference sequence). The CDR3 is 14 amino acids. J was trimmed by 8 bases and V by 6 bases; bases with no gene match: 6. Worth noting for this clone: Its antigen remains unidentified.

Most tumor samples had around 4.5 ug input DNA in two replicates. Here immunoSEQ multiplex PCR was the method, and the copy in TCRdb shows in-frame clones only, minus some. This table has more than 5,500 clones, 45% to 60% appearing once. This TCR came from a person aged 35-79 years with oral cavity squamous cell carcinoma. J is TRBJ1-6 and V is TRBV19, with 8 bases lining up with TRBD1. This specimen consisted of tumor tissue, obtained after nivolumab (anti-PD-1) treatment. The CDR3 region is CASRTGDLDSPLHF. The DNA of the CDR3 is TGTGCCAGTAGGACAGGGGATTTAGATTCACCCCTCCACTTT.